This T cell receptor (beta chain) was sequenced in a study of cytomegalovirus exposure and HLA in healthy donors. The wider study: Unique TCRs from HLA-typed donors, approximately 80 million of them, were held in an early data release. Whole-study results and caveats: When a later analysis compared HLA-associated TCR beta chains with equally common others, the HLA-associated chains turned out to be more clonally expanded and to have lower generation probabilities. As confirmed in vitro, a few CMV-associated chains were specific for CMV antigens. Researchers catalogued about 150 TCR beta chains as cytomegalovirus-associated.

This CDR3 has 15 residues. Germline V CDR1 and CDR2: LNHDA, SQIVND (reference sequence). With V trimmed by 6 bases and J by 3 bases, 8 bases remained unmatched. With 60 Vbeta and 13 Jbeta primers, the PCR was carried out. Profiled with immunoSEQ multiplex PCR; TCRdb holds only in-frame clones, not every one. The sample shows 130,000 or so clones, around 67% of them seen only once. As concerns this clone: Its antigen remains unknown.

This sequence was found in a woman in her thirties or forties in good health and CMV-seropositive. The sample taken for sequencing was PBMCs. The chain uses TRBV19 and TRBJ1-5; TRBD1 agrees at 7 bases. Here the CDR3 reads CASSLSGQFNQPQHF. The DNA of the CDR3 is TGTGCCAGTAGCCTCTCGGGACAGTTCAATCAGCCCCAGCATTTT.